One and the same sample provided the 20 T cell receptor beta chains below, sequenced in a study of T-cell reconstitution after alpha-beta-depleted transplantation in children. Molecular barcoding with unique molecular identifiers was used for the TCRbeta library. TCRdb analysed the PCR reads with MiXCR anew, one entry per CDR3 protein. The table lists hundreds of thousands of distinct CDR3 sequences, about 12% of them singletons. The sample consisted of PBMCs, taken before TCRalphabeta/CD19-depleted stem cell transplant. These receptor sequences come from a girl aged 2 to 9 with congenital amegakaryocytic thrombocytopenia, due to receive a stem cell transplant.

This chain links TRBV2 with TRBJ2-2; D not resolved. This CDR3 is 16 amino acids long. V lost 1 base and J 0 bases, leaving 9 bases between the germline ends. Germline assignment: CDR1 SNHLY and CDR2 FYNNEI. The CDR3 reads CASSEVSLPNTGELFF. CDR3 nucleotides: TGTGCCAGCAGTGAAGTGAGTCTACCGAACACCGGGGAGCTGTTTTTT.

This clonotype was seen more than once but under ten times. This chain uses TRBV7-2 with TRBJ2-3; TRBD2 agrees at 9 bases. Trimming at V came to 3 bases and at J to 0 bases, leaving 7 bases not matched to a gene. Germline V gives CDR1 SGHTA, CDR2 FQGNSA. This CDR3 contains 17 residues. The DNA of the CDR3 is TGTGCCAGCAGCTTTCTGGCGGGAGGGGACAGCACAGATACGCAGTATTTT. Protein product: CASSFLAGGDSTDTQYF.

There are many counts of this clonotype. The chain combines TRBV12-3 or TRBV12-4 with TRBJ1-5; 11 bases are shared with TRBD1. The CDR3 length is 15 residues. After removal of 6 bases from V and 6 bases from J, the junction contained 7 bases not matched to a gene. CDR3 DNA sequence: TGTGCCAGCAGAAAGGACAGGGGGCAGGTTCAGCCCCAGCATTTT. Translating it yields CASRKDRGQVQPQHF.

The sample holds many counts of this clonotype. This rearrangement joins TRBV5-1 to TRBJ1-1, with a tentative D call TRBD1 (5 bases). The CDR3 contains 14 residues. CDR1 is SGHRS, CDR2 YFSETQ, per germline. Trimming cost V 3 bases and J 1 base, with 10 bases left between them. This CDR3 reads CASSSNGGNTEAFF. The CDR3 DNA is TGCGCCAGCAGCTCGAATGGGGGGAACACTGAAGCTTTCTTT.

V gene TRBV11-1 combines with J gene TRBJ2-3; TRBD2 matches at 10 bases. J gave up 2 bases and V 5 bases, and 13 bases lay outside the gene matches. The CDR3 is 18 residues long. Germline loops: CDR1 SGHAT, CDR2 FQDESV (reference sequence). This CDR3 is CASSVYKGLAADTDTQYF. In DNA, the CDR3 is TGTGCCAGCAGCGTATACAAAGGACTAGCGGCTGACACAGATACGCAGTATTTT.

Points on this clonotype: It may be a read error: a sequence one base away is much more abundant. The J gene is TRBJ1-4, the V gene TRBV7-9; a weak D match, TRBD1 (5 bases). The CDR3 runs 15 residues. CDR1 is SEHNR and CDR2 is FQNEAQ in the germline V gene (reference sequence). V dropped 4 bases and J dropped 4 bases, with 13 bases sitting between them. The CDR3 loop reads CASSSPSGINEKLFF. The CDR3 DNA is TGTGCCAGCAGCTCACCGTCAGGGATTAATGAAAAACTGTTTTTT. Using reference TRBV7-9 and TRBJ1-4 for the parts outside the CDR3, the full variable domain is DTGVSQNPRHKITKRGQNVTFRCDPISEHNRLYWYRQTLGQGPEFLTYFQNEAQLEKSRLLSDRFSAERPKGSFSTLEIQRTEQGDSAMYLCASSSPSGINEKLFFGSGTQLSVL.

This clonotype was seen at least ten times. The chain joins TRBV20-1 to TRBJ2-3; D is unclear. The CDR3 length is 10 residues. V lost 5 bases, J lost 2 bases, and 2 bases lay in between. Looked up from germline, CDR1 is DFQATT and CDR2 is SNEGSKA (reference sequence). The CDR3 is CSAPTDTQYF. CDR3 nucleotides: TGCAGTGCTCCCACAGATACGCAGTATTTT.

This clonotype has a count of ten or more. The rearrangement joins TRBV9 to TRBJ2-5, with a weak D call TRBD1 (5 bases). In germline, CDR1 is SGDLS, CDR2 YYNGEE. Trimming shortened V by 2 bases and J by 4 bases, and 12 bases separated the two germline ends. There are 14 residues in the CDR3. CDR3 in amino acids: CASSVNVQGETQYF. The CDR3 DNA is TGTGCCAGCAGCGTTAACGTCCAGGGAGAGACCCAGTACTTC. Combining the CDR3 with reference TRBV9 and TRBJ2-5 gives the whole variable domain DSGVTQTPKHLITATGQRVTLRCSPRSGDLSVYWYQQSLDQGLQFLIQYYNGEERAKGNILERFSAQQFPDLHSELNLSSLELGDSALYFCASSVNVQGETQYFGPGTRLLVL.

This clonotype was seen many times. The chain uses TRBV15 and TRBJ2-1, with 12 nucleotides matching TRBD2. This CDR3 is 16 amino acids long. The V segment lost 3 bases and the J segment 8 bases; nucleotides outside the gene matches: 8. Germline V CDR1 and CDR2: LNHNV, YYDKDF (reference sequence). This CDR3 is CATSRGRTSGIYEQFF. The DNA for the CDR3 is TGTGCCACCAGCAGGGGACGGACTAGCGGGATCTATGAGCAGTTCTTC.

The chain carries TRBV7-9 and TRBJ2-3; D not certain. The V end was cut by 4 bases, the J end by 6 bases, with 20 bases between. The CDR3 extends over 16 amino acids. CDR1 and CDR2 from the germline V gene are SEHNR and FQNEAQ (reference sequence). For the CDR3, the DNA is TGTGCCAGCAGCTCGACCGGGCCCAGCTCTCTTGATACGCAGTATTTT. Residues: CASSSTGPSSLDTQYF.

This clonotype was detected many times. The V and J genes are TRBV5-1 and TRBJ2-1; 8 positions agree with TRBD2. V was clipped by 4 bases and J by 8 bases; unmatched bases: 11. Germline assignment: CDR1 SGHRS and CDR2 YFSETQ. This CDR3 has 15 amino acids. The CDR3 protein is CASSRTGLVGDEQFF. For the CDR3, the DNA is TGCGCCAGCAGCAGAACGGGACTAGTCGGAGATGAGCAGTTCTTC.

In this sample, this clonotype turned up once. This chain connects TRBV7-9 to TRBJ2-7; maybe TRBD2 (5 bases). CDR3 length equals 15 residues. Germline V gene sequence: CDR1 SEHNR, CDR2 FQNEAQ (reference sequence). Trimming pared 5 bases from V and 1 base from J, leaving 15 bases between. CDR3 region: CASSHTVRRSYEQYF. The CDR3 DNA is TGTGCCAGCAGCCATACCGTTAGGAGGTCCTACGAGCAGTACTTC.

This clonotype was detected ten times or more. The V call is TRBV12-3 or TRBV12-4, the J call TRBJ2-2, with TRBD2 matching over 7 bases. J gave up 6 bases and V 7 bases, and 11 bases lay outside the gene matches. CDR3 length: 15 amino acids. The CDR3 spells CASNSLWGRAGELFF. In nucleotides, the CDR3 is TGTGCCAGCAATTCCCTTTGGGGGAGGGCCGGGGAGCTGTTTTTT.

Comments on this clonotype: At one boundary the junction diverges from the germline segment, which might be a read error. This chain uses TRBV12-3 or TRBV12-4 with TRBJ2-7, with TRBD2 matching 7 bases. This CDR3 has 13 amino acids. This chain's CDR3 is CASSLAVTAVQYF. CDR3 in DNA: TGTGCCAGCAGTCTAGCGGTGACGGCGGTGCAGTACTTC.

There are many counts of this clonotype. The chain uses TRBV5-1 and TRBJ2-2; D call uncertain. The CDR3 is 14 residues long. CDR1 SGHRS and CDR2 YFSETQ come from the germline V gene. V lost 0 bases to trimming and J lost 4 bases, with 7 bases between them. Written as DNA, the CDR3 is TGCGCCAGCAGCTTGGAGGTCGGCACCGGGGAGCTGTTTTTT. Amino acid sequence: CASSLEVGTGELFF.

The chain links TRBV7-8 to TRBJ1-5, with 9 bases identical to TRBD1. Trimming cost V 2 bases and J 5 bases; bases outside gene matches: 7. The length of the CDR3 is 16 residues. Germline-derived CDR1 and CDR2 are SGHVS and FQNEAQ. The DNA for the CDR3 is TGTGCCAGCAGCTTAAGTGTAGGACAGGGGCATCAGCCCCAGCATTTT. This gives the protein CASSLSVGQGHQPQHF.

This clonotype has only a few counts. V gene TRBV5-1 combines with J gene TRBJ2-1; maybe TRBD2 (6 bases). This CDR3 is built from 18 residues. Germline loops: CDR1 SGHRS, CDR2 YFSETQ. The V end lost 4 bases, the J end lost 7 bases, and 27 bases lay between the germline ends. The CDR3 reads CASSAGGAPIFPINEQFF. The CDR3 DNA reads as TGCGCCAGCAGCGCCGGCGGGGCGCCGATTTTCCCAATTAATGAGCAGTTCTTC.

This clonotype was observed at least ten times. V is TRBV27 and J is TRBJ2-7, with D hard to call. This CDR3 has 17 amino acids. CDR1 and CDR2 (germline): MNHEY, SMNVEV (reference sequence). Trimming took 5 bases from V and 0 from J, leaving 20 bases between them. CDR3 DNA: TGTGCCAGCAGTGCCCGCGTACTCCGCGAACACTCCTACGAGCAGTACTTC. Its protein product is CASSARVLREHSYEQYF.

The sample holds many counts of this clonotype. The CDR3 here is CSARTQTGELFF. The CDR3 bases are TGCAGTGCTAGAACTCAAACCGGGGAGCTGTTTTTT. The J gene is TRBJ2-2, the V gene TRBV20-1; D remains ambiguous. This CDR3 contains 12 residues. Germline V gene sequence: CDR1 DFQATT, CDR2 SNEGSKA (reference sequence). The ends were cut back, 2 bases at V and 5 bases at J, with 6 bases in the middle.

This clonotype was seen at least ten times. The chain links TRBV20-1 to TRBJ2-3; perhaps TRBD1 as D (7 bases). V lost 2 bases, J lost 0 bases, and 12 bases lay in between. CDR3 size: 15 residues. Germline lookup yields CDR1 DFQATT and CDR2 SNEGSKA (reference sequence). The chain's CDR3 is CSARPTGTSTDTQYF. For the CDR3, the DNA is TGCAGTGCTAGACCGACAGGGACTAGCACAGATACGCAGTATTTT.